Listed below are T cell receptor beta chains from one sample, sequenced in a study of T cell responses to AZD1222 COVID-19 vaccine. Only in-frame clones appear in the TCRdb table, and some are missing; sequencing was by immunoSEQ multiplex PCR. The data contain about 150,000 clones, 90% to 95% of them singletons. This specimen was peripheral blood, taken 28 days after the second AZD1222 dose. These receptors originate from an adult who received the AZD1222 COVID-19 vaccine. CDR3s include the opening cysteine and the closing phenylalanine or tryptophan. Each record gives: J gene, clone size, D gene, V gene, CDR3 protein, CDR3 DNA. A D gene is named only where the DNA matches it firmly. Some rows mark clone size as missing; the rest say once, few, many or name a class of expanded clone.

J gene: TRBJ2-2
clone size: .
D gene: TRBD1
V gene: TRBV4-3
CDR3 protein: CASSPKRRWTGGHAGELFF
CDR3 DNA: TGCGCCAGCAGCCCCAAGCGTAGGTGGACAGGTGGGCATGCCGGGGAGCTGTTTTTT

J gene: TRBJ1-6
clone size: .
D gene: .
V gene: TRBV5-6
CDR3 protein: CASSSGTRDNSPLHF
CDR3 DNA: TGTGCCAGCAGCAGTGGGACACGAGACAATTCACCCCTCCACTTT

J gene: TRBJ2-1
clone size: .
D gene: .
V gene: TRBV7-6
CDR3 protein: CASSSGGGSYNEQFF
CDR3 DNA: TGTGCCAGCAGCTCAGGAGGGGGGTCTTACAATGAGCAGTTCTTC

J gene: TRBJ2-3
clone size: .
D gene: .
V gene: TRBV11-2
CDR3 protein: CASSLRTETSTDTQYF
CDR3 DNA: TGTGCCAGCAGCCTCCGGACGGAAACTAGCACAGATACGCAGTATTTT

J gene: TRBJ2-7
clone size: .
D gene: TRBD1
V gene: TRBV12-3/TRBV12-4
CDR3 protein: CASSGDSYEQYF
CDR3 DNA: TGTGCCAGCAGTGGGGACAGCTACGAGCAGTACTTC

J gene: TRBJ1-6
clone size: .
D gene: .
V gene: TRBV6-5
CDR3 protein: CASSYSADSPLHF
CDR3 DNA: TGTGCCAGCAGTTACTCGGCCGATTCACCCCTCCACTTT

J gene: TRBJ1-3
clone size: .
D gene: TRBD1
V gene: TRBV11-2
CDR3 protein: CASSTYRGGNTIYF
CDR3 DNA: TGTGCCAGCAGCACTTACAGGGGTGGAAACACCATATATTTT

J gene: TRBJ2-7
clone size: once
D gene: .
V gene: TRBV9
CDR3 protein: CASRVGENGIYEQYF
CDR3 DNA: TGTGCCAGCCGCGTAGGAGAGAATGGAATCTACGAGCAGTACTTC

J gene: TRBJ2-1
clone size: .
D gene: .
V gene: TRBV9
CDR3 protein: CASSETGGLLTEQFF
CDR3 DNA: TGTGCCAGCAGTGAGACCGGGGGACTGCTGACGGAGCAGTTCTTC

J gene: TRBJ1-2
clone size: .
D gene: TRBD1
V gene: TRBV3-1/TRBV3-2
CDR3 protein: CASSQEGQIDYGYTF
CDR3 DNA: TGTGCCAGCAGCCAAGAGGGACAGATCGACTATGGCTACACCTTC

J gene: TRBJ1-5
clone size: once
D gene: TRBD1
V gene: TRBV9
CDR3 protein: CASSPKDRVNQPQHF
CDR3 DNA: TGTGCCAGCAGCCCCAAGGACAGGGTCAATCAGCCCCAGCATTTT

J gene: TRBJ1-6
clone size: .
D gene: .
V gene: TRBV6-1
CDR3 protein: CASREPLGQGRNSPLHF
CDR3 DNA: TGTGCCAGCAGAGAACCCTTGGGGCAGGGCCGTAATTCACCCCTCCACTTT

J gene: TRBJ2-2
clone size: .
D gene: .
V gene: TRBV7-8
CDR3 protein: CASSSLGTGELFF
CDR3 DNA: TGTGCCAGCAGCTCTTTGGGGACCGGGGAGCTGTTTTTT

J gene: TRBJ1-1
clone size: .
D gene: TRBD1
V gene: TRBV29-1
CDR3 protein: CSVGTGSTEAFF
CDR3 DNA: TGCAGCGTGGGGACAGGGTCTACTGAAGCTTTCTTT

J gene: TRBJ2-5
clone size: .
D gene: TRBD1
V gene: TRBV2
CDR3 protein: CASIKRDREGETQYF
CDR3 DNA: TGTGCCAGCATAAAAAGGGACAGGGAAGGAGAGACCCAGTACTTC

J gene: TRBJ1-3
clone size: .
D gene: .
V gene: TRBV11-1
CDR3 protein: CASAAATGNTIYF
CDR3 DNA: TGTGCCAGCGCTGCTGCGACTGGAAACACCATATATTTT